The 13 T cell receptor beta chains reported below all come from one sample, sequenced in a study of T cells in Graves' hyperthyroidism and ophthalmopathy. The investigators amplified TCR beta CDR3 regions from RNA transcripts. Primed by the HTBI set, a first-round RT-PCR was run on the TCR CDR3. Using its own MiXCR run on the multiplex PCR reads, TCRdb lists one record per CDR3 protein. The data show 500,000 to 550,000 distinct CDR3 sequences, around 21% seen once. What was sequenced was blood. These receptors all come from a man between 18 and 35 years old with Graves' hyperthyroidism.

The table lists this clonotype with a few counts. CDR3 DNA: TGTGCCAGCAGCTTAGGGGGAGCCAACCCGGGATCGTACGAGCAGTACTTC. Translated, it gives CASSLGGANPGSYEQYF. J is TRBJ2-7 and V is TRBV7-8; tentatively, D is TRBD2 (5 bases). The CDR3 length is 17 residues. V lost 1 base to trimming and J lost 4 bases, with 20 bases between them. Per germline, CDR1 SGHVS and CDR2 FQNEAQ.

This clonotype showed up many times. The rearrangement uses TRBV6-1 and TRBJ1-1; D ambiguous. V was shortened by 8 bases and J by 5 bases, with 6 bases between the two germline ends. The germline V gene has CDR1 MNHNS and CDR2 SASEGT. The length of the CDR3 is 10 residues. CDR3 region: CASEKTEAFF. The CDR3 coding sequence is TGTGCCAGCGAGAAGACTGAAGCTTTCTTT.

This clonotype was counted a few times. V usage is TRBV19 and J usage is TRBJ1-5, with D unclear. Per the germline V gene, CDR1 is LNHDA and CDR2 is SQIVND (reference sequence). The CDR3 spans 13 residues. The V end was cut by 9 bases, the J end by 4 bases, with 13 bases between. CDR3 amino acids: CARTFRGNQPQHF. CDR3 DNA: TGTGCCAGAACCTTCCGGGGAAATCAGCCCCAGCATTTT.

This clonotype was counted between two and nine times. V usage is TRBV28 and J usage is TRBJ1-6, with D maybe TRBD1 (5 bases). With 6 bases removed from V and 5 bases from J, the gap between germline ends came to 11 bases. CDR1 is MDHEN, CDR2 SYDVKM, per germline. CDR3 length: 14 amino acids. CDR3 loop: CASRDNLNNSPLHF. CDR3 sequence (DNA): TGTGCCAGCAGGGACAATCTTAATAATTCACCCCTCCACTTT.

This chain joins TRBV12-3 or TRBV12-4 and TRBJ2-7; 10 positions match TRBD1. The CDR3 sequence is 15 residues long. With 5 bases clipped from V and 7 bases from J, the junction kept 11 bases outside the gene matches. CDR3 residues: CASSPPGQGSREQYF. CDR3 sequence (DNA): TGTGCCAGCAGTCCCCCGGGACAGGGGTCGAGGGAGCAGTACTTC.

At least ten counts were recorded for this clonotype. The chain carries TRBV12-3 or TRBV12-4 and TRBJ1-5, with 9 bases matching TRBD1. CDR3 length: 14 amino acids. The trim removed 6 bases at V and 8 bases at J, leaving 8 bases unmatched. The CDR3 DNA reads as TGTGCCAGCAGAGTGGACAGGGGAGGGGAGCCCCAGCATTTT. It translates to CASRVDRGGEPQHF.

V usage is TRBV27 and J usage is TRBJ2-4, with TRBD2 matching over 7 bases. The CDR3 spans 15 residues. V lost 6 bases and J lost 6; bases outside the gene matches: 11. CDR1 is MNHEY and CDR2 is SMNVEV in the germline V gene (reference sequence). CDR3 amino acids: CASRAPGRAGNIQYF. In DNA, the CDR3 is TGTGCCAGCAGGGCCCCTGGGAGGGCTGGAAACATTCAGTACTTC.

In its sample, this clonotype was seen many times. The rearrangement uses TRBV28 and TRBJ2-7, with 7 bases aligning to TRBD1. The CDR3 is 14 residues long. V was pared by 4 bases and J by 3 bases, with 6 bases of the junction left unmatched. The germline CDR1 and CDR2 sequences are MDHEN and SYDVKM. The CDR3 region has the DNA TGTGCCAGCAGTTCCGGGACAGAAGGCTACGAGCAGTACTTC. Translated: CASSSGTEGYEQYF.

V gene TRBV5-1 combines with J gene TRBJ1-1, with D unclear. This CDR3 is 14 amino acids long. Between the trimmed V and J ends, which lost 5 bases and 0 bases, there was a span of 11 bases. The germline V gene has CDR1 SGHRS and CDR2 YFSETQ. The CDR3 sequence: CASRTTTMNTEAFF. The DNA of the CDR3 is TGCGCCAGCAGGACGACAACTATGAACACTGAAGCTTTCTTT.

This chain connects TRBV18 to TRBJ2-2; no definite D call. CDR3 length: 17 amino acids. Trimming cost V 3 bases and J 2 bases, with 16 bases left between them. Germline V gives CDR1 KGHSH, CDR2 LQKENI. The CDR3 protein is CASSPLAVTTNTGELFF. CDR3 nucleotide sequence: TGTGCCAGCTCACCGCTCGCTGTCACCACAAACACCGGGGAGCTGTTTTTT.

The chain recombines TRBV6-5 with TRBJ1-1; D gene unclear. The CDR3 totals 14 residues. Germline-derived CDR1 and CDR2 are MNHEY and SVGAGI. V lost 0 bases and J lost 9, with 14 bases in between. The CDR3 is CASSYSIGGSKAFF. The CDR3 bases are TGTGCCAGCAGTTACTCGATAGGTGGGTCAAAAGCTTTCTTT.

This clonotype appeared many times. This chain uses TRBV20-1 with TRBJ2-7; 9 bases match TRBD2. Germline V gives CDR1 DFQATT, CDR2 SNEGSKA (reference sequence). The CDR3 is made up of 13 amino acids. V was clipped by 7 bases and J by 4 bases; unmatched bases: 8. CDR3 amino acids: CSGGSGRSYEQYF. The DNA of the CDR3 is TGCAGTGGAGGTAGCGGGAGATCGTACGAGCAGTACTTC.

This clonotype was recorded at least ten times. The chain uses TRBV28 and TRBJ1-2; tentative D call: TRBD1 (5 bases). The CDR3 consists of 12 residues. The V end lost 8 bases, the J end lost 2 bases, and 9 bases lay between the germline ends. Per germline, CDR1 MDHEN and CDR2 SYDVKM. The DNA of the CDR3 is TGTGCCAGCGGGGCGGCAAACTATGGCTACACCTTC. The encoded protein is CASGAANYGYTF.